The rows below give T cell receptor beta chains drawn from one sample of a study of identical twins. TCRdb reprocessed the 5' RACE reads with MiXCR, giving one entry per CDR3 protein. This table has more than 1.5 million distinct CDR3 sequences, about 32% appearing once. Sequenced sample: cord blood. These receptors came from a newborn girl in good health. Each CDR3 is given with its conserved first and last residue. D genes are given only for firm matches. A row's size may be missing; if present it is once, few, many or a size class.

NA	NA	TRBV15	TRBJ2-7	TGTGCCACCAGCAGAGATCGGGGGGCCTACAATGAGCAGTACTTC	CATSRDRGAYNEQYF
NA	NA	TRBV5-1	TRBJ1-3	TGCGCCAGCAGCCCCTGGACATACGATGGAAACACCATATATTTT	CASSPWTYDGNTIYF
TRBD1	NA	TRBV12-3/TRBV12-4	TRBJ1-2	TGTGCCAGCAGACAACTCCAGGGGGCGCCTGGCTACACCTTC	CASRQLQGAPGYTF
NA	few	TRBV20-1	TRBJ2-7	TGCGGGAGTTCACAGGGAGTTCCTTACGAGCAGTACTTC	CGSSQGVPYEQYF
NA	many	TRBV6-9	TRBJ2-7	TGTGCCAGCCCTCCCGGGGCCAACTCCTACGAGCAGTACTTC	CASPPGANSYEQYF
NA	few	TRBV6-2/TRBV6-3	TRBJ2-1	TGTGCCAGCAGTTTGCGGGGTGCGGGAAACAATGAGCAGTTCTTC	CASSLRGAGNNEQFF
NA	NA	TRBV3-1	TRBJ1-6	TGTGCCAGCAGCCAAGCGGGACTCCCTTATAATTCACCCCTCCACTTT	CASSQAGLPYNSPLHF
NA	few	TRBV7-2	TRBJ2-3	TGTGCCAGCAGCTTACGGGAGTATTCTAGCACAGATACGCAGTATTTT	CASSLREYSSTDTQYF
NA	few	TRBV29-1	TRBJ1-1	TGCCTCGTTCGTGGGGAGAACACTGAAGCTTTCTTT	CLVRGENTEAFF
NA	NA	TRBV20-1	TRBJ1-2	TGCAGTGACAGGGCAGGACATCGTAACTATGGCTACACCTTC	CSDRAGHRNYGYTF
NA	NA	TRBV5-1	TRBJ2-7	TGCGCCAGCAGCTTACAACAGGGTTTCTACGAGCAGTACTTC	CASSLQQGFYEQYF
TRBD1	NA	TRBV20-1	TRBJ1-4	TGCAGTGCTAGCGGGGCCGGGACAGGAACAGAAAAACTGTTTTTT	CSASGAGTGTEKLFF
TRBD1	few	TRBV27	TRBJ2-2	TGTGCCAGCAGTTTCATCGGGACAGGCAACGGGGAGCTGTTTTTT	CASSFIGTGNGELFF
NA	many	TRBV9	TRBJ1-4	TGTGCCAGCAGCGTAGGAGGGACTAATGAAAAACTGTTTTTT	CASSVGGTNEKLFF
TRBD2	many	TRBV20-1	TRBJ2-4	TGCAGTGCTAGACCTGGACTAGCCCTAGCCAAAAACATTCAGTACTTC	CSARPGLALAKNIQYF
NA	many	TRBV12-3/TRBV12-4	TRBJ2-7	TGTGCCAGCAGTTTGAGGGTAGATTATGGCTACGAGCAGTACTTC	CASSLRVDYGYEQYF
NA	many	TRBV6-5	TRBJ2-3	TGTGCCAGCAGTTACGGCCGACAGGTCACAGATACGCAGTATTTT	CASSYGRQVTDTQYF
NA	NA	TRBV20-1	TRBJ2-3	TGCAGTGCTCCCAGACCCCTACCCTCGTACACAGATACGCAGTATTTT	CSAPRPLPSYTDTQYF
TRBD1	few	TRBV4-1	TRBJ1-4	TGCGCCAGCAGCCGGACAGGGGGCTTCGAAAAACTGTTTTTT	CASSRTGGFEKLFF
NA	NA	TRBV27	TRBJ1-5	TGTGCCAGCAGTCCCTTGACATATCATGCAAGCAATCAGCCCCAGCATTTT	CASSPLTYHASNQPQHF
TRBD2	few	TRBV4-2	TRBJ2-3	TGTGCCAGCAGCCAAGTTACGCGGGGGGTAGATACGCAGTATTTT	CASSQVTRGVDTQYF
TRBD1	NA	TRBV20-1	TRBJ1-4	TGCAGTGCTATGGGGACAGACAATGAAAAACTGTTTTTT	CSAMGTDNEKLFF
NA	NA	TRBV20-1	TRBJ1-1	TGCAGTGCGGGCCGGCAAGTAAACACTGAAGCTTTCTTT	CSAGRQVNTEAFF
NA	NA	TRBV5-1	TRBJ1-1	TGCGCCAGCAGCCCTCTCCCCAGAAGCATGAACACTGAAGCTTTCTTT	CASSPLPRSMNTEAFF
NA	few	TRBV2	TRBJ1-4	TGTGCCAGCAGGAAGGAGACAACTAATGAAAAACTGTTTTTT	CASRKETTNEKLFF
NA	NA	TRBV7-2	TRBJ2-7	TGTGCCAGCAGCTTATTTGGGGAGCACGAGCAGTACTTC	CASSLFGEHEQYF
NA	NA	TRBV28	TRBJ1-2	TGTACCAGCAGTTTGCAGCTCTATACTAACTATGGCTACACCTTC	CTSSLQLYTNYGYTF
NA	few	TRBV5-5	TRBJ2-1	TGTGCCAGCAGCTTGGTTCTGAGCTCCTACAATGAGCAGTTCTTC	CASSLVLSSYNEQFF
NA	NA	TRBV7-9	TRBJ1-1	TGTGCCAGCCCCTTAGAAGTAGTGGGGACTGAAGCTTTCTTT	CASPLEVVGTEAFF
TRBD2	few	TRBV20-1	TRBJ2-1	TGCAGTGCCACCTCCGGACTCGGAGCGGGGTCTTACAATGAGCAGTTCTTC	CSATSGLGAGSYNEQFF
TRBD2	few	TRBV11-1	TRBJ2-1	TGTGCCAGCAGCCTAGGGGGACTAGCGAGCTCCTACAATGAGCAGTTCTTC	CASSLGGLASSYNEQFF
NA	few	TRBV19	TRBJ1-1	TGTGCCAGTAGTATGGGGGCAAGGAACACTGAAGCTTTCTTT	CASSMGARNTEAFF
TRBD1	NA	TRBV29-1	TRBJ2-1	TGCAGCGTTGAAGGGGACAGGGGGCACAATGAGCAGTTCTTC	CSVEGDRGHNEQFF
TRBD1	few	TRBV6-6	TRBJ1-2	TGTGCCAGCAGTTACGGACAGGCCTACTATGGCTACACCTTC	CASSYGQAYYGYTF
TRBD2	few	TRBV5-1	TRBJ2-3	TGCGCCAGCAGCTTGGAACTAGCGGGGGGTTCGAGATCTAGCACAGATACGCAGTATTTT	CASSLELAGGSRSSTDTQYF
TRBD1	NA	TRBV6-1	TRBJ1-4	TGTGCCAGCAGTCCACGTGGGACAGGGGCTAATGAAAAACTGTTTTTT	CASSPRGTGANEKLFF
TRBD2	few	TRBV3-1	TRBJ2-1	TGTGCCAGCAGCCAGGCTAGCGGGACGAATGAGCAGTTCTTC	CASSQASGTNEQFF